This TCR beta chain was observed in a study of blood T cell repertoires in COVID-19. Background on the study: Sites across the United States, Italy and Spain contributed samples from acute and convalescent COVID-19. From T cells, B-cell-depleted T cells, or PBMCs came the material, which was cDNA or gDNA.

Original data processing: Reference gene primer amplification in the assay estimated nucleated cell counts. TCRdb's copy holds only in-frame clones and misses some; the assay was immunoSEQ multiplex PCR. The D gene and trimming were derived from the DNA, and the V and J assignments and clone size from that table. The table has 120,000 or so clones, about 86% seen once; the top ten hold 3.8%. This CDR3 spans 15 amino acids. V was trimmed by 4 bases and J by 6 bases, leaving 19 bases between them. Germline-derived CDR1 and CDR2 are SGHRS and YFSETQ. The chain combines TRBV5-1 with TRBJ1-1, with D unclear. The sequencing input was peripheral blood. The sequence came from a woman between 45 and 65 years old with acute or convalescent COVID-19. DNA of the CDR3: TGCGCCAGCAGCCTTGGACTGACTAGCGGATCTGAAGCTTTCTTT. Translating it yields CASSLGLTSGSEAFF.